This T cell receptor beta chain appears in the sequencing data of a study of regulatory T cells in long-lasting Graves disease. Study details: Less than 3 months of antithyroid drugs had been taken by newly diagnosed Graves' patients.

In its sample, this clonotype was seen a few times. The antigen is unknown. The time point was: newly diagnosed GD, antithyroid drugs for less than 3 months. Making the TCR library involved RNA that had been extracted from PBMCs. This CDR3 has 15 residues. The germline V gene encodes CDR1 SGDLS and CDR2 YYNGEE. J gave up 0 bases and V 3 bases, and 3 bases lay outside the gene matches. Overall study results and limits: Study of thyroid tissue was not done, with only peripheral blood studied.

Researchers made TCR beta libraries by using iRepertoire HTBI primers and running Arm-PCR on CDR3 regions. One entry per CDR3 protein, called by TCRdb with MiXCR from the multiplex PCR reads. Here the sample spans hundreds of thousands of distinct CDR3 sequences, roughly 15% being singletons. These data are also associated with another study on T cells in Graves' hyperthyroidism and ophthalmopathy. That source reports: Among the patients, aged 18 to 65, hyperthyroidism was newly diagnosed and had lasted under 2 months.

Sequencing used peripheral blood mononuclear cells (PBMCs), obtained at new diagnosis, from a patient treated with antithyroid drugs. This sequence joins TRBV9 and TRBJ1-5, with 7 bases lining up with TRBD1. This receptor was identified in a woman in her twenties or thirties with Graves disease. The CDR3 here is CASSARGTSNQPQHF. The DNA of the CDR3 is TGTGCCAGCAGCGCCAGGGGGACTAGCAATCAGCCCCAGCATTTT.